These 6 T cell receptor beta chains were all obtained from the same sample, sequenced in a study of shared clonotypes between healthy human individuals. Naive CD8 cells were CD45RO-negative, positively selected for CCR7, excluding terminally differentiated effector memory CD45RA+ cells. Data came from immunoSEQ multiplex PCR; TCRdb stores just in-frame clones and leaves some out. The sample lists 1.5 million to 2.5 million clones, roughly 95% occurring once. Material for sequencing was naive CD8+ T cells sorted from blood. These receptors were obtained from a man younger than 35 in good health.

The chain recombines TRBV7-2 with TRBJ2-7, with no clear D. Trimming left V 5 bases short and J 3 bases short, with 14 bases between. Per germline, CDR1 SGHTA and CDR2 FQGNSA. The CDR3 covers 14 residues. CDR3 protein: CASSPTLGDYEQYF. The CDR3 region has the DNA TGTGCCAGCAGCCCTACCCTAGGCGACTACGAGCAGTACTTC.

This clone was found once. The chain uses TRBV19 and TRBJ2-1, with D perhaps matching TRBD1 or TRBD2 (5 bases each). V was cut by 10 bases and J by 1 base, with 11 bases left in between. The V gene's germline CDR1 is LNHDA and CDR2 SQIVND (reference sequence). The CDR3 sequence is 13 residues long. This chain's CDR3 is CATGTGSYNEQFF. Written as DNA, the CDR3 is TGTGCCACCGGGACGGGTTCCTACAATGAGCAGTTCTTC.

With respect to this clone: One junction end does not reproduce the germline sequence, and a read error may be involved. J is TRBJ1-2 and V is TRBV27; D uncertain. The CDR3 totals 9 residues. CDR1 is MNHEY and CDR2 is SMNVEV in the germline V gene (reference sequence). In DNA, the CDR3 is TGTGCCAGCAGTTTATCTGGGAATTTC. It specifies CASSLSGNF.

In DNA form, the CDR3 reads TGTGCCAGCAGTCCCCCGGGCCGAGAGCAGTTCTTC. Translating gives CASSPPGREQFF. V gene TRBV27 combines with J gene TRBJ2-1; D gene ambiguous. There are 12 residues in the CDR3. Trimming pared 5 bases from V and 10 bases from J, leaving 12 bases between. The germline gives CDR1 MNHEY, CDR2 SMNVEV (reference sequence).

Concerning this clone itself: Possible read error: a much larger clone is one base away. CDR3 bases: TGTGCCAGCAGCGCAGGGGGCGGCACTGAAGCTTTCTTT. This gives the protein CASSAGGGTEAFF. The chain combines TRBV7-9 with TRBJ1-1, with 8 bases that match TRBD1. V shed 5 bases, J shed 4 bases, and the junction held 3 bases outside the gene matches. This CDR3 region has 13 residues. The germline V gene has CDR1 SEHNR and CDR2 FQNEAQ (reference sequence).

CDR3 DNA sequence: TGTGCAAGTCGCTTTCTGGACTGCTACGACCATAGCAATCAGCCCCAGCATTTT. Protein sequence: CASRFLDCYDHSNQPQHF. This chain uses TRBV12-2 with TRBJ1-5. TRBV12-2 is assigned pseudogene status. CDR3 size: 18 residues.